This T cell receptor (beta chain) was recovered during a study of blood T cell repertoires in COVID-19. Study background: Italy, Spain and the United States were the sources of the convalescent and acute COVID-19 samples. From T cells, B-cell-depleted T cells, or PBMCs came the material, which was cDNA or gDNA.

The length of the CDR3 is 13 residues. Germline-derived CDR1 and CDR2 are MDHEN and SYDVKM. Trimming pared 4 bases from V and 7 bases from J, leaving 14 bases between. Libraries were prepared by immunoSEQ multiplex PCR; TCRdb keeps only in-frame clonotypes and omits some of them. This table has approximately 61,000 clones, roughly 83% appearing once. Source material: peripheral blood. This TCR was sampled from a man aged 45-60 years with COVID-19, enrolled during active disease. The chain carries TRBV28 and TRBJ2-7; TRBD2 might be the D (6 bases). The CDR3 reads CASSWSRGVEQYF. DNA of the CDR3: TGTGCCAGCAGTTGGTCGCGCGGGGTGGAGCAGTACTTC.